This TCR beta chain emerged from a study of blood T cell repertoires in COVID-19. Study as a whole: Acute and convalescent COVID-19 samples came from the United States, Italy and Spain.

This clone turned up a few times. The J segment lost 3 bases and the V segment lost 4 bases, leaving 9 bases of the junction unmatched. The CDR3 loop spans 16 amino acids. CDR1 and CDR2 (germline): SEHNR, FQNEAQ (reference sequence). TCRdb's copy holds only in-frame clones and misses some; the assay was immunoSEQ multiplex PCR. The sample has hundreds of thousands of clones; roughly 84% are singletons. The clonotype comes from a woman in her 30s who had recovered from COVID-19. The source material was PBMCs or T cells enriched from blood (not recorded which). The genes are TRBV7-9 and TRBJ1-5; the match to TRBD1 covers 7 bases. Here the CDR3 reads CASSSYPGTDNQPQHF. The CDR3 DNA reads as TGTGCCAGCAGCTCGTACCCGGGGACAGACAATCAGCCCCAGCATTTT.